This TCR beta chain was obtained from a study of CD8 T cells in ankylosing spondylitis. Study-wide results and caveats: What seemed typical of ankylosing spondylitis blood was a TCR beta motif built from under 10 highly homologous variants. Certain motif variants had earlier appeared in reactive arthritis synovial fluid and blood. According to the report, clones linked to the disease were significantly enriched in matched synovial fluid samples taken from ankylosing spondylitis patients.

Via MiXCR, TCRdb re-called the 5' RACE reads, giving one row per CDR3 protein. The table shows around 340,000 distinct CDR3 sequences, with about 14% occurring only once. This clonotype was counted a few times. Its antigen remains unknown. The receptor comes from a male donor with ankylosing spondylitis or in good health (not recorded which). Input material: blood, either unsorted or a sorted T cell fraction (not recorded which).

CDR3 sequence reads: CASSPPSSGLRPYEQYF. The CDR3 DNA reads TGTGCCAGCTCACCACCCTCATCCGGGCTCAGGCCCTACGAGCAGTACTTC. The chain uses TRBV18 and TRBJ2-7, with D hard to call. Germline V gives CDR1 KGHSH, CDR2 LQKENI. Trimming cost V 0 bases and J 2 bases, with 17 bases left between them. This CDR3 contains 17 residues.